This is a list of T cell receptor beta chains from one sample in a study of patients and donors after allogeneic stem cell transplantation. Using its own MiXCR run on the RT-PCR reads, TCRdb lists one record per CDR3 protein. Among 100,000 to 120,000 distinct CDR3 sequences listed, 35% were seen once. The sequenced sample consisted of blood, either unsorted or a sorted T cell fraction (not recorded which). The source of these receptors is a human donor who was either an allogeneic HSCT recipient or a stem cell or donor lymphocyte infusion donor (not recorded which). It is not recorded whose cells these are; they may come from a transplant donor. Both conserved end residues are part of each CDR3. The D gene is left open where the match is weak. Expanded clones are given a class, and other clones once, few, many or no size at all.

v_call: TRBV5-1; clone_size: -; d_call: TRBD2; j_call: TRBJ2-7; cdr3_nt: TGCGCCAGCAGCCCCAGGGGGGGACTAGCGACCTACGAGCAGTACTTC; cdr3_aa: CASSPRGGLATYEQYF
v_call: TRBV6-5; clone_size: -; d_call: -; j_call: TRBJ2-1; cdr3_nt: TGTGCCAGCAGTTGGAAAGGGCGCGGAAATGAGCAGTTCTTC; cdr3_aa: CASSWKGRGNEQFF
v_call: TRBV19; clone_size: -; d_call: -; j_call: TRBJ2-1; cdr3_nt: TGTGCCAGTAGTGGCCCAGGGAAGGGCAATGAGCAGTTCTTC; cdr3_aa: CASSGPGKGNEQFF
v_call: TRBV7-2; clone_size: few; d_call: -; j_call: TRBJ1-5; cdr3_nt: TGTGCCAGCAGCTTAGCGTTTGGCCAGCCCCAGCATTTT; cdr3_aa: CASSLAFGQPQHF
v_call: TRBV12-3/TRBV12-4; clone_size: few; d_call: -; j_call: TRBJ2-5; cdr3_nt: TGTGCCAGCAGTTCTCGAACAGTTCAAGAGACCCAGTACTTC; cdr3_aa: CASSSRTVQETQYF
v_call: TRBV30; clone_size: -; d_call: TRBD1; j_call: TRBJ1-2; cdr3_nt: TGTGCCTGGAGGTCAGGGACAGGGAGCTTCTATGGCTACACCTTC; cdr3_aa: CAWRSGTGSFYGYTF
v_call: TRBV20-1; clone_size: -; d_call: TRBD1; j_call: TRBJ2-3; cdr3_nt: TGCAGTGCTAGCCGCACAGGGGACACGCAGTATTTT; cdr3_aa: CSASRTGDTQYF
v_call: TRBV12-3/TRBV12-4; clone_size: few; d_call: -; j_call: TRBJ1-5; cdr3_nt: TGTGCCAGCAGTTTGAGGGAAAATCAGCCCCAGCATTTT; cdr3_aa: CASSLRENQPQHF
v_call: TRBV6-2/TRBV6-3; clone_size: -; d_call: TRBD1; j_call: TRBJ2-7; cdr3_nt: TGTGCCAGCAGTCCTCCCTTTCCCGGACAGGGTAGGCACGAGCAGTACTTC; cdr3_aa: CASSPPFPGQGRHEQYF
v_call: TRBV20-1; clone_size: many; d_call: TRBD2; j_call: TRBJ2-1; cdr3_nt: TGCAGTGCTACGGCTAGCGGGAGGGCTGAGCAGTTCTTC; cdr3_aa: CSATASGRAEQFF
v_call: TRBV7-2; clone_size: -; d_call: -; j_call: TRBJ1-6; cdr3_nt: TGTGCCAGCAGCTTAATGGTGGTGCGGTTGGAGAATTCACCCCTCCACTTT; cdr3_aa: CASSLMVVRLENSPLHF
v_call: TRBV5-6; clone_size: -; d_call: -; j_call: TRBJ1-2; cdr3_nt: TGTGCCAGCAGCTTGATTTCCGGGGACGGCTACACCTTC; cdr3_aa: CASSLISGDGYTF
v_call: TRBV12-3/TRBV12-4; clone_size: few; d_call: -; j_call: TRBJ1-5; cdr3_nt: TGTGCCAGCAACCAGGGAATCCGCCAGCCCCAGCATTTT; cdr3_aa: CASNQGIRQPQHF
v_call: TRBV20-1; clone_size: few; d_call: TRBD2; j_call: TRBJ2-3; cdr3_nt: TGCAGTGCTACCCGCAGTAGCGGGAAGGCAGATACGCAGTATTTT; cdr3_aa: CSATRSSGKADTQYF
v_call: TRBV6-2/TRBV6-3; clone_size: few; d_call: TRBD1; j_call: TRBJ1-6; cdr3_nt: TGTGCCAGCAGTTACTACGGACAGGGGAATTCACCCCTCCACTTT; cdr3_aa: CASSYYGQGNSPLHF
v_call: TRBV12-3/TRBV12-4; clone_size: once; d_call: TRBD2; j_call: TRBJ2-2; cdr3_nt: TGTGCCAGCAAGACCCTAGCGGGAGGGCCTTTCACCGGGGAGCTGTTTTTT; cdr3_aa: CASKTLAGGPFTGELFF
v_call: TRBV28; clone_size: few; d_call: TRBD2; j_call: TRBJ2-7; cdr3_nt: TGTGCCAGCCAATCGGGACTAGTCTACGAGCAGTACTTC; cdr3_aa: CASQSGLVYEQYF
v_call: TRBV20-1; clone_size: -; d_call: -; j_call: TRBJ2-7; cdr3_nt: TGCAGTGGTAACGAGGCTAGCGAGGGAGCCTACGAGCAGTACTTC; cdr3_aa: CSGNEASEGAYEQYF
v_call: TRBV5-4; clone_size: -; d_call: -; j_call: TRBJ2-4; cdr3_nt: TGTGCCAGCAGCCGTTGGACAGGGAGGGGCAAAAACATTCAGTACTTC; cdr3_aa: CASSRWTGRGKNIQYF
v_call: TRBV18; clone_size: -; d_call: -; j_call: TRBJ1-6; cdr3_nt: TGTGCCAGCTCACCACAGGGACAAGGGTCACCCCTCCACTTT; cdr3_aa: CASSPQGQGSPLHF
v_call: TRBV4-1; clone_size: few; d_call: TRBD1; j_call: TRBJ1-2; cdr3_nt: TGCGCCAGCAGCCACACAGGGGCTGGAGGCTACACCTTC; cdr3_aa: CASSHTGAGGYTF
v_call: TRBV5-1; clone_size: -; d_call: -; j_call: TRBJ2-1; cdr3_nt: TGCGCCAGCAGACCAGGGAGTAAGAATGAGCAGTTCTTC; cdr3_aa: CASRPGSKNEQFF
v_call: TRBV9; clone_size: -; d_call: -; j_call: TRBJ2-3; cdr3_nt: TGTGCCAGCAGCTTCGGGACCGCCCTAGACGGAGATACGCAGTATTTT; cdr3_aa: CASSFGTALDGDTQYF
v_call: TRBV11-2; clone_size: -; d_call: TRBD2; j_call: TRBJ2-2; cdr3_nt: TGTGCCAGCAGGCCAGCGGGAGGAAGGACCGGGGAGCTGTTTTTT; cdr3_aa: CASRPAGGRTGELFF
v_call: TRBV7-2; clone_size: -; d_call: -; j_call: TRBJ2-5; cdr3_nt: TGTGCCAGCAGCTTGACAAGGGCGTACCAAGAGACCCAGTACTTC; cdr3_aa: CASSLTRAYQETQYF
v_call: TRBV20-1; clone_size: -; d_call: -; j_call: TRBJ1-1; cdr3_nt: TGCAGTGCTAGAGACCTTAGGACGAGCGGGACTGAAGCTTTCTTT; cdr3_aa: CSARDLRTSGTEAFF
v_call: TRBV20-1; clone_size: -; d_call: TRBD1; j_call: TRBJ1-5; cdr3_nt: TGCAGTGCTCTAGACAGGGCGAACAATCAGCCCCAGCATTTT; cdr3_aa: CSALDRANNQPQHF
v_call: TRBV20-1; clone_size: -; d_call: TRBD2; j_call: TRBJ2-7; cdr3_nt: TGCAGTGCTAGTCGGCTAGCGGCTCCTTACGAGCAGTACTTC; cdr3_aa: CSASRLAAPYEQYF
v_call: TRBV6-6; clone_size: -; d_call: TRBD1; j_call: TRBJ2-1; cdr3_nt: TGTGCCAGCAGTTACTTGGGCAGGGGGAAGGATGAGCAGTTCTTC; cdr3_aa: CASSYLGRGKDEQFF
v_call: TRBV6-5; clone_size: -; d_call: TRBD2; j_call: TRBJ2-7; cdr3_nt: TGTGCCAGCAGTAGACTAGCGGGAGGCTACGAGCAGTACTTC; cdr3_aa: CASSRLAGGYEQYF
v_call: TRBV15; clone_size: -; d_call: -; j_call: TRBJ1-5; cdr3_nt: TGTGCCACCAGCCCGCAGGGCAGCCTCTATAGCAATCAGCCCCAGCATTTT; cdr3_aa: CATSPQGSLYSNQPQHF
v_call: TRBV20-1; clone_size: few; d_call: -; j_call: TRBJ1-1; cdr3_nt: TGCAGTGCTTTACCAGATATGAACACTGAAGCTTTCTTT; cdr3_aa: CSALPDMNTEAFF
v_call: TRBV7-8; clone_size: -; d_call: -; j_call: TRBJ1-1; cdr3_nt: TGTGCCAGCAGCTTAGCGGGTGGACGGGGGCTAGCGGAAGCTTTCTTT; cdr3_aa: CASSLAGGRGLAEAFF
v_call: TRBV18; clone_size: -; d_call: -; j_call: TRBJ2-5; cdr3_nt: TGTGCCAGCTCACCTCGGGCGCAAGAGACCCAGTACTTC; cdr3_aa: CASSPRAQETQYF
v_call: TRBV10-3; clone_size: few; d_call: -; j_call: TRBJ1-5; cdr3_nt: TGTGCCATCAGTGAGCGGGGGGGAGATCAGCCCCAGCATTTT; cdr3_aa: CAISERGGDQPQHF
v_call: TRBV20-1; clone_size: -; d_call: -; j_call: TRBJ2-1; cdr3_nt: TGCAGTGCTTTAACAGGGGAGCAGTTCTTC; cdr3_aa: CSALTGEQFF
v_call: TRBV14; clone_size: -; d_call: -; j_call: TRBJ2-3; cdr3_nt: TGTGTCAGCAGCCAAGACTACGCCACAGATACGCAGTATTTT; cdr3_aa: CVSSQDYATDTQYF
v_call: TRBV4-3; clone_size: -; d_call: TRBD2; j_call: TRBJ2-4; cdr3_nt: TGCGCCAGCAGCCACGACGTAGCGGGAAGCTCGGCCAAAAACATTCAGTACTTC; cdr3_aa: CASSHDVAGSSAKNIQYF
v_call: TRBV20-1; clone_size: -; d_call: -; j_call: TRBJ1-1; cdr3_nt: TGCAGTGTTTCCCAGGGCACTGAAGCTTTCTTT; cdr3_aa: CSVSQGTEAFF
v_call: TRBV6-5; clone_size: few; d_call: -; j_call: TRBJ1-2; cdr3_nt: TGTGCCAGTCAAAAAGGGGGTTTCAATGGCTACACCTTC; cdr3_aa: CASQKGGFNGYTF
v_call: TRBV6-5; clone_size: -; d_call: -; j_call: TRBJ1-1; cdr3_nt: TGTGCCAGCAGTTACCACGGGCCAGGGGTGACTGAAGCTTTCTTT; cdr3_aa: CASSYHGPGVTEAFF
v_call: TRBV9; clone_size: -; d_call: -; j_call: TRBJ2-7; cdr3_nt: TGTGCCAGCAGCGTAGATGATAACCGCCCTTCCTACGAGCAGTACTTC; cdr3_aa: CASSVDDNRPSYEQYF
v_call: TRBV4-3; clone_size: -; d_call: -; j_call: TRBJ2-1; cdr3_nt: TGCGCCAGCAGCCATCCCCTGGGGCGGGGTGGCGATGAGCAGTTCTTC; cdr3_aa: CASSHPLGRGGDEQFF
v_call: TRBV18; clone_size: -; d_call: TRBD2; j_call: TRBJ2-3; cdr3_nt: TGTGCCAGCTCGCTTGGACTAGCGGATACGCAGTATTTT; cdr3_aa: CASSLGLADTQYF
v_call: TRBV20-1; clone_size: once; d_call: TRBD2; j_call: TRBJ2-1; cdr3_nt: TGCAGTGCTAGGGCTAGCGGAAACAATGAGCAGTTCTTC; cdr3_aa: CSARASGNNEQFF
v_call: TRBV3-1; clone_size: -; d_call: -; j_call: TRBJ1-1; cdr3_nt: TGTGCCAGCAGCCAGGCGGAGACTGAAGCTTTCTTT; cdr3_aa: CASSQAETEAFF
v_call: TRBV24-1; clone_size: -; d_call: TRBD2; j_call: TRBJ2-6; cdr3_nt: TGTGCCACCAGTGATTGGTCGGGGGGCTCTGGGGCCAACGTCCTGACTTTC; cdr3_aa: CATSDWSGGSGANVLTF
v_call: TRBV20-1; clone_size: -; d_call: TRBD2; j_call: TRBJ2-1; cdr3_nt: TGCAGTGCTAGTTCTAGCGGGAGTTCCCTTTACAATGAGCAGTTCTTC; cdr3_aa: CSASSSGSSLYNEQFF
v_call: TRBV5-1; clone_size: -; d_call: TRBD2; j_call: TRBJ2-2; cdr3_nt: TGCGCCAGCACCACTAGCGGGAGTTACACCGGGGAGCTGTTTTTT; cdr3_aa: CASTTSGSYTGELFF
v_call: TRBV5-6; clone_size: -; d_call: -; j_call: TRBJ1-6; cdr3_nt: TGTGCCAGCAGCCGCCCCACAAGAGGGTTTAATTCACCCCTCCACTTT; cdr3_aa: CASSRPTRGFNSPLHF
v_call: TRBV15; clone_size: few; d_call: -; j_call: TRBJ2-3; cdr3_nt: TGTGCCACCAGCAAGGGACCCCGGGGCAGCACAGATACGCAGTATTTT; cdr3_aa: CATSKGPRGSTDTQYF
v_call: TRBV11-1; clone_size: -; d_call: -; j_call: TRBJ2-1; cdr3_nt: TGTGCCAGCAGCATCAGCGGACCTGAGCAGTTCTTC; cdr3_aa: CASSISGPEQFF
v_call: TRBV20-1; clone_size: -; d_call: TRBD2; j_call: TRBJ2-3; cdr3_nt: TGCAGTGCTAGAAGAACCCTAGCGGGAACAGATACGCAGTATTTT; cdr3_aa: CSARRTLAGTDTQYF
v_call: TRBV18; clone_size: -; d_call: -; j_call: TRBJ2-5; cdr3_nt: TGTGCCAGCTCACCACCTGACAGGTCAAAGGAGACCCAGTACTTC; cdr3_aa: CASSPPDRSKETQYF
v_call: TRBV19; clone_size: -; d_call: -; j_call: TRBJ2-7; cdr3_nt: TGTGCCAGTAGTATCGGGTCCAGCTACGAGCAGTACTTC; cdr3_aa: CASSIGSSYEQYF
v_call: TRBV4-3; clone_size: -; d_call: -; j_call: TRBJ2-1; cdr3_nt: TGCGCCAGCAGCCAAGATGTGGGACCTTGGGGGAATGAGCAGTTCTTC; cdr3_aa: CASSQDVGPWGNEQFF
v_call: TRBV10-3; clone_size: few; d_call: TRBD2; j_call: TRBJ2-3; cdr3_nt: TGTGCCATCAGTGAGCTTAGCGGGAGTGGGAATACGCAGTATTTT; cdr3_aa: CAISELSGSGNTQYF
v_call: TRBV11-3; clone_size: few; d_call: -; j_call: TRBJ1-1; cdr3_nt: TGTGCCAGCAGCTTAGCAGGGGCCCACACTGAAGCTTTCTTT; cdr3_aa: CASSLAGAHTEAFF